The rows below give T cell receptor beta chains drawn from one sample of a study of T-cell memory formation after mild COVID-19. MiXCR, run by TCRdb on the 5' RACE reads, gives a single entry per CDR3 protein. In the table there are 300,000 to 350,000 distinct CDR3 sequences, approximately 15% of which are singletons. Sample: PBMCs or a T cell subset sorted from them (not recorded which). These TCRs come from a man aged 18 to 30 who had mild COVID-19 (a few samples of this study predate the infection). Cell type and time point are not known. Both conserved end residues are part of each CDR3. The D gene is left open where the match is weak. For some rows the clone size is stated as once, few or many, or as a class when expanded; others skip it.

j_call: TRBJ2-6; clone_size: few; d_call: TRBD1; v_call: TRBV24-1; cdr3_aa: CATSDPNPGQLISGANVLTF; cdr3_nt: TGTGCCACCAGTGACCCGAATCCGGGACAGCTAATCTCTGGGGCCAACGTCCTGACTTTC
j_call: TRBJ2-2; clone_size: -; d_call: -; v_call: TRBV6-5; cdr3_aa: CASSYAGGANTGELFF; cdr3_nt: TGTGCCAGCAGTTACGCAGGGGGGGCGAACACCGGGGAGCTGTTTTTT
j_call: TRBJ1-6; clone_size: few; d_call: -; v_call: TRBV4-3; cdr3_aa: CASSQGPAGDNSPLHF; cdr3_nt: TGCGCCAGCAGCCAAGGGCCTGCCGGGGATAATTCACCCCTCCACTTT
j_call: TRBJ2-3; clone_size: -; d_call: TRBD1; v_call: TRBV20-1; cdr3_aa: CSARGQGAYPTDTQYF; cdr3_nt: TGCAGTGCTAGGGGGCAGGGGGCCTACCCCACAGATACGCAGTATTTT
j_call: TRBJ2-6; clone_size: few; d_call: -; v_call: TRBV5-1; cdr3_aa: CASSLVGGGSLGANVLTF; cdr3_nt: TGCGCCAGCAGCTTGGTCGGAGGGGGAAGTCTCGGGGCCAACGTCCTGACTTTC
j_call: TRBJ2-5; clone_size: -; d_call: -; v_call: TRBV20-1; cdr3_aa: CSARNREETQYF; cdr3_nt: TGCAGTGCTAGGAATAGGGAAGAGACCCAGTACTTC
j_call: TRBJ2-1; clone_size: -; d_call: -; v_call: TRBV7-6; cdr3_aa: CASSSLATGEQFF; cdr3_nt: TGTGCCAGCAGCTCACTAGCGACAGGGGAGCAGTTCTTC
j_call: TRBJ2-7; clone_size: few; d_call: -; v_call: TRBV5-1; cdr3_aa: CASSLGLGNSYEQYF; cdr3_nt: TGCGCCAGCAGCTTGGGTCTGGGCAACTCCTACGAGCAGTACTTC
j_call: TRBJ1-2; clone_size: few; d_call: -; v_call: TRBV4-2; cdr3_aa: CASSQELAGQGYTF; cdr3_nt: TGTGCCAGCAGCCAAGAGTTGGCAGGGCAGGGCTACACCTTC
j_call: TRBJ2-6; clone_size: once; d_call: TRBD1; v_call: TRBV20-1; cdr3_aa: CSASTGVETGANVLTF; cdr3_nt: TGCAGTGCCTCAACAGGGGTGGAGACTGGGGCCAACGTCCTGACTTTC
j_call: TRBJ2-1; clone_size: few; d_call: TRBD1; v_call: TRBV7-6; cdr3_aa: CASSDRTGGISRGNEQFF; cdr3_nt: TGTGCCAGCAGCGACCGGACAGGGGGCATTTCTAGAGGCAATGAGCAGTTCTTC
j_call: TRBJ2-5; clone_size: many; d_call: -; v_call: TRBV12-3/TRBV12-4; cdr3_aa: CASRTVGAFRTQYF; cdr3_nt: TGTGCCAGCAGAACGGTCGGCGCCTTCAGGACCCAGTACTTC
j_call: TRBJ1-4; clone_size: few; d_call: -; v_call: TRBV7-8; cdr3_aa: CASSGGRNEKLFF; cdr3_nt: TGTGCCAGCAGCGGGGGACGAAATGAAAAACTGTTTTTT
j_call: TRBJ2-1; clone_size: once; d_call: TRBD1; v_call: TRBV7-9; cdr3_aa: CASSLYAGTEIYNEQFF; cdr3_nt: TGTGCCAGCAGCTTATACGCCGGGACAGAGATCTACAATGAGCAGTTCTTC
j_call: TRBJ1-2; clone_size: once; d_call: -; v_call: TRBV7-2; cdr3_aa: CASSVRTPNYGYTF; cdr3_nt: TGTGCCAGCAGCGTTCGAACACCTAACTATGGCTACACCTTC
j_call: TRBJ2-1; clone_size: few; d_call: TRBD2; v_call: TRBV6-4; cdr3_aa: CASRLLAGVGEQFF; cdr3_nt: TGTGCCAGCAGGCTACTAGCGGGGGTTGGTGAGCAGTTCTTC
j_call: TRBJ1-1; clone_size: -; d_call: TRBD1; v_call: TRBV4-1; cdr3_aa: CASSLGIPGQANTEAFF; cdr3_nt: TGCGCCAGCAGCCTAGGGATCCCCGGACAGGCGAACACTGAAGCTTTCTTT
j_call: TRBJ1-2; clone_size: few; d_call: -; v_call: TRBV6-5; cdr3_aa: CASSYLYPTGDGYTF; cdr3_nt: TGTGCCAGCAGTTACCTATACCCGACAGGAGATGGCTACACCTTC
j_call: TRBJ1-6; clone_size: many; d_call: -; v_call: TRBV4-2; cdr3_aa: CASSQGRAPLAPLHF; cdr3_nt: TGTGCCAGCAGCCAAGGGAGGGCCCCCCTAGCACCCCTCCACTTT
j_call: TRBJ1-1; clone_size: -; d_call: -; v_call: TRBV6-5; cdr3_aa: CASRTRGAVTEAFF; cdr3_nt: TGTGCCAGCAGAACGAGGGGGGCGGTCACTGAAGCTTTCTTT
j_call: TRBJ2-4; clone_size: few; d_call: -; v_call: TRBV6-5; cdr3_aa: CASSYEEGNIQYF; cdr3_nt: TGTGCCAGCAGTTACGAGGAGGGGAACATTCAGTACTTC
j_call: TRBJ1-1; clone_size: few; d_call: -; v_call: TRBV19; cdr3_aa: CASNNRPEKTEAFF; cdr3_nt: TGTGCCAGTAACAACAGGCCGGAGAAGACTGAAGCTTTCTTT
j_call: TRBJ2-1; clone_size: few; d_call: TRBD2; v_call: TRBV4-3; cdr3_aa: CASSPQAGGHGQFF; cdr3_nt: TGCGCCAGCAGCCCTCAGGCGGGGGGGCATGGGCAGTTCTTC
j_call: TRBJ2-1; clone_size: few; d_call: TRBD2; v_call: TRBV12-5; cdr3_aa: CASGPGLAPYNEQFF; cdr3_nt: TGTGCTAGTGGCCCCGGACTAGCGCCCTACAATGAGCAGTTCTTC
j_call: TRBJ2-4; clone_size: few; d_call: TRBD2; v_call: TRBV4-3; cdr3_aa: CASSLRTSGGSGQDIQYF; cdr3_nt: TGCGCCAGCAGCCTGCGGACTAGCGGGGGGTCCGGTCAGGACATTCAGTACTTC
j_call: TRBJ2-1; clone_size: few; d_call: -; v_call: TRBV6-2/TRBV6-3; cdr3_aa: CASSAETGGPHEQFF; cdr3_nt: TGTGCCAGCAGTGCCGAAACGGGGGGCCCCCATGAGCAGTTCTTC